This is a list of T cell receptor beta chains from one sample in a study of blood T cell repertoires in COVID-19. The data were produced by immunoSEQ multiplex PCR, yet TCRdb's version contains in-frame clones alone and is incomplete. The data show approximately 330,000 clones, 89% seen once. The sequenced sample was PBMCs or T cells enriched from blood (not recorded which). The receptors stem from a woman in her 30s who had recovered from COVID-19. CDR3s include the opening cysteine and the closing phenylalanine or tryptophan. A D gene is named only where the DNA matches it firmly. Expanded clones are given a class, and other clones once, few, many or no size at all.

>TRBD1|.|TRBV10-3|TRBJ2-2
TGTGCCATCAGTGAACGGACAGGGAGTGATGACACCGGGGAGCTGTTTTTT
CAISERTGSDDTGELFF
>TRBD2|.|TRBV5-1|TRBJ2-7
TGCGCCAGCAGCTTGGGACTAGCGGGCGGGGCGACCTACGAGCAGTACTTC
CASSLGLAGGATYEQYF
>TRBD1|once|TRBV24-1|TRBJ2-1
TGTGCCACCAGTGACCGGGACAGGTACTCGTACAATGAGCAGTTCTTC
CATSDRDRYSYNEQFF
>.|.|TRBV4-3|TRBJ1-1
TGCGCCAGCAGCCAAGGGACAGAAAACACTGAAGCTTTCTTT
CASSQGTENTEAFF
>.|once|TRBV7-2|TRBJ2-7
TGTGCCAGCAGTCCCTCAGGGGAACACGAGCAGTACTTC
CASSPSGEHEQYF
>TRBD2|.|TRBV5-4|TRBJ2-3
TGTGCCAGCAGCCCCCGACTAGCGGGAGGGTCAGATACGCAGTATTTT
CASSPRLAGGSDTQYF
>TRBD2|.|TRBV4-1|TRBJ2-1
TGCGCCAGCAGCCTTGATACCGGGACTAGCGGGAGGGCCTACAATGAGCAGTTCTTC
CASSLDTGTSGRAYNEQFF
>.|once|TRBV24-1|TRBJ2-1
TGTGCCACCAGTGGATCCGTTAGTCGGGAGCAGTTCTTC
CATSGSVSREQFF
>TRBD1|.|TRBV10-3|TRBJ1-1
TGTGCCATCAGTGAGTCGAGGTCAGGGGGCATGGCAGTCGACACTGAAGCTTTCTTT
CAISESRSGGMAVDTEAFF
>TRBD2|.|TRBV5-1|TRBJ2-1
TGCGCCAGCAGCTTGGGACTAGCAGCTGAGCAGTTCTTC
CASSLGLAAEQFF
>.|.|TRBV23-1|TRBJ1-1
TGCGCCAGCAGTCAACCTACCTGGGAGGGCTTCTCGACTGAAGCTTTCTTT
CASSQPTWEGFSTEAFF
>TRBD2|.|TRBV6-6|TRBJ2-5
TGTGCCAGCAGGGCGGGGGAAGAGACCCAGTACTTC
CASRAGEETQYF